Presented here are 11 T cell receptor beta chains from one specimen sequenced in a study of blood T cell repertoires in COVID-19. Sequencing used immunoSEQ multiplex PCR; TCRdb keeps in-frame clones, though not all of them. This sample yields fewer than 85,000 clones, of which 90% are seen a single time; around 0.97% belongs to the top ten. The material sequenced was peripheral blood. The receptors shown here come from a woman in her forties or fifties in a cohort sampled during active COVID-19.

The chain combines TRBV10-3 with TRBJ2-2; a possible D gene is TRBD2 (5 bases). V lost 4 bases, J lost 7 bases, and 10 bases lay in between. This CDR3 spans 13 amino acids. Germline CDR1 ENHRY, CDR2 SYGVKD. The CDR3 bases are TGTGCCATCAGTGGGACTGCCGACGGGGAGCTGTTTTTT. Translating it yields CAISGTADGELFF.

V is TRBV6-5 and J is TRBJ2-7, with TRBD2 matching 7 bases. Germline values: CDR1 MNHEY, CDR2 SVGAGI. V was pared by 0 bases and J by 3 bases, with 8 bases of the junction left unmatched. The CDR3 sequence is 16 residues long. DNA for the CDR3: TGTGCCAGCAGTTACTCAGGCGGGGGACCTTTCTACGAGCAGTACTTC. Its translation is CASSYSGGGPFYEQYF.

The chain recombines TRBV24-1 with TRBJ2-1; D may be TRBD2 (6 bases). Germline V gene data show CDR1 as KGHDR and CDR2 as SFDVKD. The CDR3 has 16 amino acids. The germline V and J ends were trimmed by 5 bases and 5 bases, with 18 bases remaining between them. The CDR3 region has the DNA TGTGCCACCAGTGGCGGGGCGGGGCTGCCTAACAATGAGCAGTTCTTC. Protein product: CATSGGAGLPNNEQFF.

This sequence joins TRBV4-2 and TRBJ2-1, with 9 bases lining up with TRBD1. The CDR3 runs to 17 residues. Germline values: CDR1 LGHNA, CDR2 YNFKEQ. Unmatched junction bases numbered 13, after V lost 4 bases and J lost 6 bases. CDR3 loop: CASSLTSGTGLGNEQFF. The CDR3 nucleotides read TGTGCCAGCAGCCTGACGTCCGGGACAGGGCTTGGCAATGAGCAGTTCTTC.

This clone was counted only a few times. The chain combines TRBV7-2 with TRBJ2-7, with TRBD2 identical over 9 bases. Per germline, CDR1 SGHTA and CDR2 FQGNSA. V shed 5 bases, J shed 7 bases, and the junction held 12 bases outside the gene matches. This CDR3 spans 15 amino acids. The CDR3 sequence: CASSPRVAGAGEQYF. In DNA, the CDR3 is TGTGCCAGCAGCCCCCGGGTAGCGGGAGCGGGAGAGCAGTACTTC.

The rearrangement uses TRBV12-3 or TRBV12-4 and TRBJ2-3, with TRBD1 matching over 7 bases. The trim removed 5 bases at V and 1 base at J, leaving 0 bases unmatched. CDR3 size: 13 residues. CDR3 bases: TGTGCCAGCAGTCAGGGGGGCACAGATACGCAGTATTTT. Translated, it gives CASSQGGTDTQYF.

V usage is TRBV19 and J usage is TRBJ1-1; D gene uncertain. V dropped 4 bases and J dropped 0 bases, with 18 bases sitting between them. This CDR3 has 17 residues. The germline gives CDR1 LNHDA, CDR2 SQIVND (reference sequence). The CDR3 region is CASSNPLTRDLNTEAFF. In DNA, the CDR3 is TGTGCCAGTAGTAATCCCCTAACGAGGGATCTGAACACTGAAGCTTTCTTT.

The chain recombines TRBV28 with TRBJ1-2; D not resolved. The V and J ends lost 3 bases and 6 bases respectively, with 11 bases between them. The germline V gene encodes CDR1 MDHEN and CDR2 SYDVKM. This CDR3 comprises 13 residues. Written as DNA, the CDR3 is TGTGCCAGCAGTTTTTTTATCGAGAATGGCTACACCTTC. It yields the protein CASSFFIENGYTF.

V is TRBV5-5 and J is TRBJ2-1, with TRBD2 matching over 7 bases. The germline gives CDR1 SGHKS, CDR2 YYEKEE (reference sequence). The CDR3 extends over 15 amino acids. V was clipped by 0 bases and J by 4 bases; unmatched bases: 4. The CDR3 nucleotides read TGTGCCAGCAGCTTGGGACTAGCCCGATACAATGAGCAGTTCTTC. This codes for CASSLGLARYNEQFF.

J is TRBJ2-5 and V is TRBV2, with a weak D call TRBD2 (6 bases). Trimming took off 5 bases at V and 4 bases at J, with 17 bases between the two ends. CDR1 is SNHLY, CDR2 FYNNEI, per germline. This CDR3 has 15 amino acids. The CDR3 region has the DNA TGTGCCAGCAGTCCGGTACTAGCTAACGTAGAGACCCAGTACTTC. Protein: CASSPVLANVETQYF.

The chain has TRBV18 and TRBJ2-6, with a weak D call TRBD1 (6 bases). CDR1 KGHSH and CDR2 LQKENI come from the germline V gene. Trimming pared 5 bases from V and 0 bases from J, leaving 11 bases between. This CDR3 is built from 16 residues. CDR3 protein: CASSEGVTSGANVLTF. CDR3 nucleotides: TGTGCCAGCTCAGAGGGGGTGACCTCTGGGGCCAACGTCCTGACTTTC.